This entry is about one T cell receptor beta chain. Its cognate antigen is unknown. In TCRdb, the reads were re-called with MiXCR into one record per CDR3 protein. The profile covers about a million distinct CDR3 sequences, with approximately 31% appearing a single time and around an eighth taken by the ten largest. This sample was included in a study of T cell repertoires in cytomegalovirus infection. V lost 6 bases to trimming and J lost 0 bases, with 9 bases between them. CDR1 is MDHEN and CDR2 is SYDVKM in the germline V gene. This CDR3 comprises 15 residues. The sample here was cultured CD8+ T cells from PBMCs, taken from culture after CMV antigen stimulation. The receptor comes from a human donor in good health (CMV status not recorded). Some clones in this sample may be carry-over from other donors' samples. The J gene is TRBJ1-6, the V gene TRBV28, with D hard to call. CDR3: CASRWSDSYNSPLHF. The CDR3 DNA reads TGTGCCAGCAGGTGGTCGGACTCCTATAATTCACCCCTCCACTTT.